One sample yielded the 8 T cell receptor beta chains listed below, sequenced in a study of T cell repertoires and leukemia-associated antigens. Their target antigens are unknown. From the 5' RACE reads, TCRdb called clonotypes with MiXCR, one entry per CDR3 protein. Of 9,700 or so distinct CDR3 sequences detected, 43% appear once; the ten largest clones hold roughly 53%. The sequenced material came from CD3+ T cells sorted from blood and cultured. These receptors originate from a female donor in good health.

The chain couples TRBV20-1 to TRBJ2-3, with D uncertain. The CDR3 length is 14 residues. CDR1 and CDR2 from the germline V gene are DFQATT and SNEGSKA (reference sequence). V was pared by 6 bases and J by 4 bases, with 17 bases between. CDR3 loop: CSATDRSVPDTQYF. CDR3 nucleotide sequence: TGCAGTGCAACGGACCGAAGCGTCCCAGATACGCAGTATTTT.

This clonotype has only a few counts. The chain's CDR3 is CASTRTANTEAFF. As DNA, the CDR3 is TGCGCCAGCACTAGGACGGCGAACACTGAAGCTTTCTTT. J is TRBJ1-1 and V is TRBV5-1, with D unresolved. This CDR3 is built from 13 residues. In germline, CDR1 is SGHRS, CDR2 YFSETQ. V was shortened by 6 bases and J by 1 base, with 10 bases between the two germline ends.

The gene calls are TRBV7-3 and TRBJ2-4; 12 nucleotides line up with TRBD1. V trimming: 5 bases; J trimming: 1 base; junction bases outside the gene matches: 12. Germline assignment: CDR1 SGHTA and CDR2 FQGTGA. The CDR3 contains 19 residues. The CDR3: CASSHIGTGGPEAKNIQYF. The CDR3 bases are TGTGCCAGCAGCCATATCGGGACAGGGGGCCCTGAGGCCAAAAACATTCAGTACTTC.

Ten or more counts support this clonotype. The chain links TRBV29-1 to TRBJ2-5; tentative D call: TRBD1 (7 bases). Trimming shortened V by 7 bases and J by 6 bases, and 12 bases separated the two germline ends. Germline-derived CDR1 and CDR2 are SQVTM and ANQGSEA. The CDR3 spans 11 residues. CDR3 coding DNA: TGCAGCGCCAGGGGGGATAAGACCCAGTACTTC. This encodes CSARGDKTQYF. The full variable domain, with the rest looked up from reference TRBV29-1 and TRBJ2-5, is SAVISQKPSRDICQRGTSLTIQCQVDSQVTMMFWYRQQPGQSLTLIATANQGSEATYESGFVIDKFPISRPNLTFSTLTVSNMSPEDSSIYLCSARGDKTQYFGPGTRLLVL.

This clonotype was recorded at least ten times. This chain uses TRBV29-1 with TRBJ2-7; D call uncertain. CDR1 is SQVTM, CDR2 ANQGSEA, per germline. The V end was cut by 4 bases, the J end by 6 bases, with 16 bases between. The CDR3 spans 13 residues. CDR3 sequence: CSVGRRQAPEQYF. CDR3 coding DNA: TGCAGCGTTGGAAGACGACAAGCGCCCGAGCAGTACTTC.

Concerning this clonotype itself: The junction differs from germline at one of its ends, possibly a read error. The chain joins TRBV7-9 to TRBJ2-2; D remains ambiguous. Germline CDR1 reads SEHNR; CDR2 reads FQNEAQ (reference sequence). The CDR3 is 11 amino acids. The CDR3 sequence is CASSTGPELVF. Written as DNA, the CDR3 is TGTGCCAGTAGCACCGGCCCTGAGCTGGTTTTT.

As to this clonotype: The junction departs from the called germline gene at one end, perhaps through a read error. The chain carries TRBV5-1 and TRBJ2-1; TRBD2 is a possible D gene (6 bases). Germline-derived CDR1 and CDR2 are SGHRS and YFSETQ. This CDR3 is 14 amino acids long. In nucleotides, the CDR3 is TGCGCCAGCAACTTGGACGGGAGTGGCAATGAGCAGTTCTTC. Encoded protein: CASNLDGSGNEQFF.

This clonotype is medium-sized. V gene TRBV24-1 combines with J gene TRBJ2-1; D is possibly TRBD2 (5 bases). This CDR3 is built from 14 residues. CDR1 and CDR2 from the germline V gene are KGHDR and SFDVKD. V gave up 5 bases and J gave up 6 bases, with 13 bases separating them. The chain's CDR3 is CATSASRRVNEQFF. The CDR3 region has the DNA TGTGCCACCAGTGCTAGCCGTAGGGTCAATGAGCAGTTCTTC.